This record looks at one T cell receptor (beta chain) sequence and its context. Its specific antigen is unknown. Base qualities are not at hand, and no much larger clone is one base apart. This record belongs to a study of blood T cells in healthy people across ages (dated by TCRdb to the mid-2010s). About the study as a whole: In model experiments, roughly one uniquely barcoded TCR beta cDNA molecule per two T cells was captured by template switching. Age-related changes in TCR beta repertoire diversity were measured in the study by deep sequencing normalized with unique cDNA molecular identifiers. Donors were grouped into four age groups: young (average roughly 16 years), middle-aged (39), aged (62) and long-lived (around 82). Donors of different ages were randomly distributed across sequencing lanes to avoid experimental bias. The study analyzed two additional independent replicas of 1 million unique cDNA reads from the same blood draw for two donors, one aged 18 to 30 and one aged 80 or older. Broad study findings and their caveats: Bulk unsorted PBMC profiling prevented conclusive comparison of naive and antigen-experienced compartments. A strong correlation was found between observed TCR beta diversity and the percentage of naive T cells measured by flow cytometry. Because donor CMV infection status was unknown, age-related changes in expanded clonotypes were potentially confounded. Estimates of total diversity based on one million sequenced T cells were considered lower bounds and underestimates. As age increased, observed TCR beta diversity per million T cells dropped in a roughly linear way, and a significant reduction was already evident by age roughly 36. Compared with the aged group, more naive CD4+ T cells, fewer expanded clones and increased TCR diversity were shown by the long-lived group, suggesting age selection.

Per the germline V gene (reference sequence), MNHEY is the CDR1 and SMNVEV is the CDR2. The V and J ends are trimmed by 8 bases and 0 bases, leaving 11 bases between them. The CDR3 runs 14 amino acids, cysteine and phenylalanine included. Here the CDR3 DNA is all that survives: 42 bases in frame from base 1. The 39 donors, aged about 6 to 95 years, were systemically healthy Caucasian individuals from Russia. Around 10 milliliters of peripheral blood were drawn from each donor into EDTA-treated Vacutainer tubes. Ficoll-Paque density-gradient centrifugation was used to isolate PBMCs, with at least 7 million per sample. Total RNA was extracted from PBMCs with Trizol reagent, with at least 5.5 micrograms obtained per sample. For every donor, flow cytometry on a PBMC aliquot measured the percentage of naive CD45RAhigh/CD27high T cells. Receptors were amplified or captured by 5' RACE. The reads were generated on an Illumina HiSeq 2500. A second PCR of roughly 7 to 12 cycles was performed with a sample-barcoded 5' primer and a J-beta primer mix. A unique molecular identifier was introduced onto each TCR beta cDNA molecule by a template-switch 5' adaptor carrying 12 random nucleotides. Each sample yielded at least 3 million CDR3-containing paired-end reads. All of the RNA was converted into first-strand cDNA using the Mint cDNA synthesis kit, with a TRBC-specific oligonucleotide serving as the primer. Following uracil-DNA glycosylase treatment, all cDNA underwent a first 18-cycle PCR with the universal primers M1SS and BC2_uni_R. On the study's bioinformatics: Normalization of each sample was performed by random selection of 1 million high-quality reads, each carrying a distinct molecular identifier. Instead of being binned into consensus sequences, reads that shared molecular identifiers were thrown out. MiTCR, run with a Q25 quality threshold and the strictest error-elimination algorithm, handled CDR3 identification, clonotype clustering and error correction. A nonparametric unseen species model using Euler transformation provided a lower-bound estimate of total TCR beta diversity. Using fastp trimming at Q25 and MiXCR clonotype assembly, TCRdb reanalyzed the public sequencing data and kept in-frame beta chains. Each record represents a unique CDR3 protein, reported with the most common genes and DNA among its rows. These V and J calls derive from TCRdb rather than the authors' analysis. This sample gives around 1,600,000 distinct CDR3 sequences in total; around 40% of them show up just once. Jointly, the top ten make up around 4% of the sample.

The sequenced material came from blood. The rearranged segments are TRBV27 and TRBJ1-5, with the D gene too uncertain to name. This TCR was sampled from a woman aged 18-30 years in good health. This receptor carries the CDR3 CASGWGGSNQPQHF. The nucleotides read TGTGCCAGCGGGTGGGGAGGTAGCAATCAGCCCCAGCATTTT.